The 18 T cell receptor beta chains below were found in one sample sequenced in a study of T-cell reconstitution after alpha-beta-depleted transplantation in children. Preparation of the TCRbeta library involved a method that used unique molecular identifiers. Via MiXCR, TCRdb re-called the PCR reads, giving one row per CDR3 protein. The table lists approximately 500,000 distinct CDR3 sequences, 8% to 11% of them singletons. The sequences come from PBMCs, collected before TCRalphabeta/CD19-depleted stem cell transplant. The receptors come from a child aged 2 to 10 with inherited bone marrow failure, due to receive a stem cell transplant.

This clonotype has at least ten counts. This chain joins TRBV3-1 and TRBJ2-3; D ambiguous. The CDR3 has 11 residues. Per the germline V gene, CDR1 is LGHDT and CDR2 is YNNKEL (reference sequence). Trimming took off 1 base at V and 6 bases at J, with 2 bases between the two ends. CDR3: CASSQVDTQYF. As DNA, the CDR3 is TGTGCCAGCAGCCAAGTGGATACGCAGTATTTT.

This clonotype was seen ten or more times. The chain has TRBV23-1 and TRBJ2-3; unclear D gene. TRBV23-1 counts as an open reading frame of uncertain function. CDR3 length: 16 residues. V was trimmed by 2 bases and J by 7 bases, leaving 19 bases between them. The CDR3 is CASSQGKQPRPHTQYF. CDR3 nucleotide sequence: TGCGCCAGCAGTCAAGGCAAACAGCCACGACCCCATACGCAGTATTTT.

This clonotype came up many times. The V and J genes are TRBV19 and TRBJ2-1; 10 bases map to TRBD2. The trim removed 4 bases at V and 6 bases at J, leaving 3 bases unmatched. This CDR3 is 14 amino acids long. From germline, CDR1 is LNHDA and CDR2 SQIVND (reference sequence). The CDR3 loop is CASSTAGGPNEQFF. The DNA for the CDR3 is TGTGCCAGTAGTACAGCGGGAGGGCCCAATGAGCAGTTCTTC.

This clonotype was detected ten times or more. The chain couples TRBV4-2 to TRBJ2-4, with 7 bases lining up with TRBD1. CDR1 and CDR2 from the germline V gene are LGHNA and YNFKEQ. The J segment lost 5 bases and the V segment lost 4 bases, leaving 17 bases of the junction unmatched. The CDR3 loop spans 18 amino acids. The DNA of the CDR3 is TGTGCCAGCAGCCCTATTTTTTCGAACAGGGGCGGACAAAACATTCAGTACTTC. Amino acids: CASSPIFSNRGGQNIQYF.

This clonotype came up many times. The chain combines TRBV4-3 with TRBJ2-5; 9 bases map to TRBD2. Trimming took 1 base from V and 5 from J; bases not matched to a gene: 8. The germline V gene encodes CDR1 LGHNA and CDR2 YSLEER. The CDR3 contains 16 residues. The CDR3: CASSQGVAGVRETQYF. The CDR3 coding sequence is TGCGCCAGCAGCCAAGGGGTAGCGGGAGTCCGGGAGACCCAGTACTTC.

At least ten counts were recorded for this clonotype. The chain combines TRBV7-2 with TRBJ2-3, with D unclear. The V end lost 0 bases, the J end lost 7 bases, and 14 bases lay between the germline ends. This CDR3 contains 15 residues. The germline gives CDR1 SGHTA, CDR2 FQGNSA. The CDR3 reads CASSLAVGEGYTQYF. Here the CDR3 DNA reads TGTGCCAGCAGCTTAGCGGTCGGAGAAGGGTATACGCAGTATTTT.

Only a few counts were recorded for this clonotype. CDR3: CASSFRASGSPYNEQFF. DNA for the CDR3: TGTGCCAGCAGTTTCAGGGCTAGCGGGAGTCCTTACAATGAGCAGTTCTTC. J is TRBJ2-1 and V is TRBV12-3 or TRBV12-4; TRBD2 agrees at 10 bases. The J segment lost 4 bases and the V segment lost 3 bases, leaving 9 bases of the junction unmatched. This CDR3 is built from 17 residues.

This clonotype showed up many times. The chain is built from TRBV28 and TRBJ2-7; 10 bases align to TRBD2. CDR1 is MDHEN, CDR2 SYDVKM, per germline. This CDR3 comprises 13 residues. J was trimmed by 4 bases and V by 8 bases; bases with no gene match: 5. The CDR3 region has the DNA TGTGCCAGCCTGGGACTAGCGTTTTACGAGCAGTACTTC. Its translation is CASLGLAFYEQYF.

This clonotype was recorded many times. The chain uses TRBV20-1 and TRBJ2-7; the match to TRBD2 covers 9 bases. The CDR3 is 14 amino acids. J gave up 3 bases and V 6 bases, and 9 bases lay outside the gene matches. Germline V lookup: CDR1 DFQATT, CDR2 SNEGSKA (reference sequence). CDR3 loop: CSAPVLAGFYEQYF. The CDR3 DNA sequence: TGCAGTGCCCCCGTCCTAGCGGGATTCTACGAGCAGTACTTC.

In its sample, this clonotype was seen many times. This chain links TRBV12-3 or TRBV12-4 with TRBJ1-1; 8 nucleotides align to TRBD1. V was pared by 5 bases and J by 0 bases, with 2 bases of the junction left unmatched. The CDR3 extends over 14 amino acids. CDR3 residues: CASSRTGMNTEAFF. The CDR3 DNA is TGTGCCAGCAGTAGGACAGGGATGAACACTGAAGCTTTCTTT.

In this sample, this clonotype turned up many times. The V and J genes are TRBV6-1 and TRBJ2-7, with TRBD2 identical over 12 bases. The trim removed 4 bases at V and 4 bases at J, leaving 14 bases unmatched. Germline loops: CDR1 MNHNS, CDR2 SASEGT. This CDR3 has 18 amino acids. CDR3 loop: CASSARPPASGRVYEQYF. CDR3 DNA sequence: TGTGCCAGCAGTGCTCGTCCCCCGGCTAGCGGGAGGGTATACGAGCAGTACTTC.

V and J are TRBV7-2 and TRBJ2-7; TRBD1 might be the D (6 bases). Germline loops: CDR1 SGHTA, CDR2 FQGNSA. Between the trimmed V and J ends, which lost 4 bases and 2 bases, there was a span of 18 bases. The CDR3 is 16 residues long. The CDR3, as DNA: TGTGCCAGCAGCTACCAAACCCGACAGGTCGCCTACGAGCAGTACTTC. Translated: CASSYQTRQVAYEQYF.

This clonotype was observed at least ten times. The chain is built from TRBV5-6 and TRBJ2-7; D remains ambiguous. CDR3 length equals 13 residues. V was clipped by 0 bases and J by 7 bases, with 11 bases between them. Germline V lookup: CDR1 SGHDT, CDR2 YYEEEE. In DNA, the CDR3 is TGTGCCAGCAGCTTGGGGACCGAGGAGGAGCAGTACTTC. This codes for CASSLGTEEEQYF.

Remarks on this clonotype: A single base separates this from a much larger clone, so it may be a read error. Written as DNA, the CDR3 is TGTGCCAGCAGGTTAGTTCTCGGACAGGGGAACTATGGCTACACCTTC. Its protein product is CASRLVLGQGNYGYTF. The chain carries TRBV7-2 and TRBJ1-2, with TRBD1 identical over 9 bases. This CDR3 is built from 16 residues. Germline V gene lookup returns CDR1 SGHTA and CDR2 FQGNSA.

This clonotype was seen repeatedly, ten times or more. The chain joins TRBV3-1 to TRBJ1-1; 8 nucleotides match TRBD1. This CDR3 has 15 amino acids. The J segment lost 4 bases and the V segment lost 4 bases, leaving 8 bases of the junction unmatched. CDR1 is LGHDT, CDR2 YNNKEL, per germline (reference sequence). The CDR3 nucleotides read TGTGCCAGCAGCCTACACGGACAGGGTGGCACTGAAGCTTTCTTT. Protein product: CASSLHGQGGTEAFF.

This clonotype came up many times. The chain uses TRBV5-8 and TRBJ2-1, with no clear D. The CDR3 consists of 14 residues. Per germline, CDR1 SGHTS and CDR2 YDEGEE. V was cut by 0 bases and J by 1 base, with 5 bases left in between. This chain's CDR3 is CASSLGESYNEQFF. In DNA, the CDR3 is TGTGCCAGCAGCTTGGGAGAATCCTACAATGAGCAGTTCTTC. Filled out from reference TRBV5-8 and TRBJ2-1, the complete variable domain reads EAGVTQSPTHLIKTRGQQATLRCSPISGHTSVYWYQQALGLGLQFLLWYDEGEERNRGNFPPRFSGRQFPNYSSELNVNALELEDSALYLCASSLGESYNEQFFGPGTRLTVL.

In this sample, this clonotype turned up many times. The chain uses TRBV29-1 and TRBJ2-5, with D maybe TRBD2 (5 bases). The CDR3 consists of 13 residues. V was pared by 1 base and J by 5 bases, with 11 bases between. Germline CDR1 SQVTM, CDR2 ANQGSEA. CDR3 region: CSVEVPSGETQYF. Here the CDR3 DNA reads TGCAGCGTTGAAGTCCCAAGCGGCGAGACCCAGTACTTC.

The rearrangement links TRBV7-9 to TRBJ1-3; D is unresolved. The germline V gene encodes CDR1 SEHNR and CDR2 FQNEAQ (reference sequence). This CDR3 spans 11 amino acids. Trimming left V 5 bases short and J 8 bases short, with 7 bases between. The CDR3 reads CASSDRDTIYF. The CDR3 DNA follows: TGTGCCAGCAGCGATAGGGACACCATATATTTT.